What follows are 28 T cell receptor beta chains derived from one specimen sequenced in a study of shared clonotypes between healthy human individuals. Profiling relied on immunoSEQ multiplex PCR, and the TCRdb table lists in-frame clones only, not all of them. The sample gives about half a million clones, 70% to 80% of which show up once; 12% is in the top ten. Sequencing used PBMCs. Source of these receptors: a middle-aged woman in good health. Some clones in this sample may be carry-over from other donors' samples.

The chain is built from TRBV2 and TRBJ2-7; unclear D gene. The V end lost 6 bases, the J end lost 3 bases, and 9 bases lay between the germline ends. The CDR3 extends over 12 amino acids. Germline CDR1 and CDR2: SNHLY and FYNNEI. The CDR3 here is CASRAVDYEQYF. The CDR3 DNA is TGTGCCAGCAGAGCAGTCGACTACGAGCAGTACTTC.

V gene TRBV9 combines with J gene TRBJ1-3; TRBD1 is a possible D gene (5 bases). Germline CDR1 and CDR2: SGDLS and YYNGEE. The CDR3 totals 14 residues. The V gene lost 5 bases and the J gene lost 3 bases, with 12 bases spanning the gap. CDR3 sequence (DNA): TGTGCCAGCAGTCCCGGGGGGTATGGAAACACCATATATTTT. It is translated as CASSPGGYGNTIYF.

The genes are TRBV28 and TRBJ2-1; no firm D call. Looked up from germline, CDR1 is MDHEN and CDR2 is SYDVKM. This CDR3 contains 12 residues. The V end lost 6 bases, the J end lost 10 bases, and 13 bases lay between the germline ends. The CDR3 DNA reads as TGTGCCAGCAGCCCCGCCGCCCAAGAGCAGTTCTTC. Translating gives CASSPAAQEQFF.

V is TRBV7-3 and J is TRBJ1-5; 10 bases align to TRBD1. After removal of 4 bases from V and 1 base from J, the junction contained 7 bases not matched to a gene. CDR1 is SGHTA and CDR2 is FQGTGA in the germline V gene. CDR3 size: 17 residues. For the CDR3, the DNA is TGTGCCAGCAGCTACATTGGGACAGGGGACAGCAATCAGCCCCAGCATTTT. Translation: CASSYIGTGDSNQPQHF.

The V gene is TRBV14, the J gene TRBJ2-1, with unresolved D. This CDR3 comprises 14 residues. Deletions cut 4 bases from V and 9 bases from J, with 16 bases between. The V gene's germline CDR1 is SGHDN and CDR2 FVKESK. The CDR3 reads CASSPVGVRGEQFF. For the CDR3, the DNA is TGTGCCAGCAGCCCGGTAGGAGTCCGTGGTGAGCAGTTCTTC.

The rearrangement joins TRBV4-1 to TRBJ2-3; D gene ambiguous. With 3 bases removed from V and 7 bases from J, the gap between germline ends came to 11 bases. This CDR3 contains 13 residues. Germline V lookup: CDR1 MGHRA, CDR2 YSYEKL. The CDR3 protein is CASSQDRQNTQYF. The DNA of the CDR3 is TGCGCCAGCAGCCAGGACCGACAAAATACGCAGTATTTT.

Ten or more counts support this clone. This chain uses TRBV12-5 with TRBJ2-2; 7 bases map to TRBD2. The V segment lost 5 bases and the J segment 5 bases; nucleotides outside the gene matches: 5. Germline V gene sequence: CDR1 LGHNT, CDR2 FRNRAP. This CDR3 comprises 14 residues. CDR3 in amino acids: CASGGGGSTGELFF. The CDR3 region has the DNA TGTGCTAGTGGTGGCGGGGGTTCGACCGGGGAGCTGTTTTTT.

The rearrangement joins TRBV10-2 to TRBJ2-7; tentative D call: TRBD2 (5 bases). Trimming left V 6 bases short and J 4 bases short, with 13 bases between. In germline, CDR1 is WSHSY, CDR2 SAAADI. The CDR3 has 13 amino acids. This CDR3 reads CASRPGINYEQYF. The DNA for the CDR3 is TGCGCCAGCAGGCCCGGGATCAATTACGAGCAGTACTTC.

This sequence joins TRBV7-2 and TRBJ2-2, with no clear D. The CDR3 is made up of 15 amino acids. Per germline, CDR1 SGHTA and CDR2 FQGNSA. With 2 bases removed from V and 3 bases from J, the gap between germline ends came to 10 bases. The CDR3 region is CASSLPGPDTGELFF. The CDR3 DNA reads TGTGCCAGCAGCTTACCGGGCCCGGACACCGGGGAGCTGTTTTTT.

This chain joins TRBV28 and TRBJ2-4, with TRBD2 matching over 8 bases. Germline CDR1 MDHEN, CDR2 SYDVKM. The junction had 15 bases not matched to a gene; V was cut back by 6 bases and J by 8 bases. This CDR3 is 16 amino acids long. The CDR3 protein is CASSPYTGTRGDIQYF. CDR3 bases: TGTGCCAGCAGCCCCTATACTGGGACTAGGGGTGACATTCAGTACTTC. Complete variable domain (other parts from reference TRBV28 and TRBJ2-4): DVKVTQSSRYLVKRTGEKVFLECVQDMDHENMFWYRQDPGLGLRLIYFSYDVKMKEKGDIPEGYSVSREKKERFSLILESASTNQTSMYLCASSPYTGTRGDIQYFGAGTRLSVL.

This chain joins TRBV13 and TRBJ2-1, with 9 nucleotides matching TRBD2. In germline, CDR1 is PRHDT, CDR2 FYEKMQ (reference sequence). The CDR3 extends over 17 amino acids. With V trimmed by 4 bases and J by 6 bases, 13 bases remained unmatched. The CDR3, as DNA: TGTGCCAGCAGCTCAAACCCCACAGGGACTAGCCTCAATGAGCAGTTCTTC. It encodes CASSSNPTGTSLNEQFF.

This chain uses TRBV19 with TRBJ2-1, with TRBD2 as a possible D gene (5 bases). Trimming shortened V by 5 bases and J by 0 bases, and 14 bases separated the two germline ends. The CDR3 is 16 amino acids. Germline lookup yields CDR1 LNHDA and CDR2 SQIVND (reference sequence). Here the CDR3 DNA reads TGTGCCAGTAGTGGCCTTGGAGCGGCCTCCTACAATGAGCAGTTCTTC. As protein: CASSGLGAASYNEQFF.

The table lists this clone with a count of one. The rearrangement links TRBV6-1 to TRBJ2-5, with 7 positions matching TRBD2. CDR1 MNHNS and CDR2 SASEGT come from the germline V gene. The CDR3 has 14 amino acids. J gave up 4 bases and V 6 bases, and 8 bases lay outside the gene matches. This CDR3 is CASSAGSGGETQYF. CDR3 in DNA: TGTGCCAGCAGCGCGGGGTCGGGGGGAGAGACCCAGTACTTC.

A word on this clone: This specimen includes other DNA sequences encoding the same CDR3. The J gene is TRBJ1-1, the V gene TRBV5-1, with 9 nucleotides matching TRBD1. CDR1 SGHRS and CDR2 YFSETQ come from the germline V gene. V was pared by 1 base and J by 5 bases, with 3 bases of the junction left unmatched. This CDR3 has 14 residues. The CDR3: CASSLTGGDTEAFF. In DNA form, the CDR3 reads TGCGCCAGCAGCTTGACAGGGGGCGATACTGAAGCTTTCTTT.

The CDR3 sequence is CASSHRGQSPSEQYF. The CDR3 nucleotides read TGTGCCAGCAGCCACCGGGGACAGTCCCCTTCGGAGCAGTACTTC. J is TRBJ2-7 and V is TRBV5-5; 7 positions match TRBD1. Germline V gives CDR1 SGHKS, CDR2 YYEKEE (reference sequence). The CDR3 sequence is 15 residues long. The V and J ends lost 4 bases and 7 bases, in that order; junction bases with no gene match: 14. Looking up the rest from reference TRBV5-5 and TRBJ2-7 gives the full variable domain: DAGVTQSPTHLIKTRGQQVTLRCSPISGHKSVSWYQQVLGQGPQFIFQYYEKEERGRGNFPDRFSARQFPNYSSELNVNALLLGDSALYLCASSHRGQSPSEQYFGPGTRLTVT.

The chain is built from TRBV11-2 and TRBJ2-1, with D perhaps TRBD1 (6 bases). Trimming removed 5 bases from V and 7 bases from J, with 18 bases in between. The CDR3 spans 15 residues. From germline, CDR1 is SGHAT and CDR2 FQNNGV. The CDR3 spells CASSPPGHRRNEQFF. CDR3 coding DNA: TGTGCCAGCAGCCCCCCGGGACACCGTCGGAATGAGCAGTTCTTC.

The chain couples TRBV19 to TRBJ1-1, with TRBD1 identical over 7 bases. CDR1 is LNHDA, CDR2 SQIVND, per germline (reference sequence). The CDR3 is made up of 14 amino acids. Trimming removed 3 bases from V and 4 bases from J; junction bases left unmatched: 5. For the CDR3, the DNA is TGTGCCAGTAGTATTGACAGGGTAGGCACTGAAGCTTTCTTT. It yields the protein CASSIDRVGTEAFF.

Concerning this clone itself: Other DNA sequences in the sample encode the same CDR3. The chain employs TRBV5-1 and TRBJ1-1, with 8 bases lining up with TRBD1. Germline V lookup: CDR1 SGHRS, CDR2 YFSETQ. The junction had 5 bases not matched to a gene; V was cut back by 4 bases and J by 0 bases. The CDR3 is 15 amino acids. The CDR3 DNA reads TGCGCCAGCAGCCCCAGGACAGGGATGAACACTGAAGCTTTCTTT. It encodes CASSPRTGMNTEAFF.

The table lists this clone with a count of one. The gene calls are TRBV6-5 and TRBJ2-5, with a possible D match to TRBD1 (5 bases). The V end was cut by 4 bases, the J end by 5 bases, with 14 bases between. Germline values: CDR1 MNHEY, CDR2 SVGAGI. CDR3 length equals 14 residues. This chain's CDR3 is CASSSPRVTETQYF. The CDR3 nucleotides read TGTGCCAGCAGTTCACCCAGGGTAACGGAGACCCAGTACTTC.

The J gene is TRBJ2-6, the V gene TRBV7-9; no clear D gene. The CDR3 consists of 16 residues. Deletions cut 3 bases from V and 0 bases from J, with 9 bases between. Germline V gene data show CDR1 as SEHNR and CDR2 as FQNEAQ (reference sequence). CDR3: CASSLPFGSGANVLTF. The CDR3 DNA sequence: TGTGCCAGCAGCTTGCCCTTTGGCTCTGGGGCCAACGTCCTGACTTTC.

This clone was seen only once. V gene TRBV7-9 combines with J gene TRBJ2-5, with a possible D match to TRBD2 (5 bases). Germline-derived CDR1 and CDR2 are SEHNR and FQNEAQ (reference sequence). The CDR3 length is 11 residues. V was cut by 5 bases and J by 11 bases, with 12 bases left in between. The CDR3 bases are TGTGCCAGCAGCCTGATCGGGGAGCAGTACTTC. Translated, it gives CASSLIGEQYF.

The rearrangement joins TRBV13 to TRBJ2-5, with 7 positions matching TRBD2. Trimming cost V 6 bases and J 5 bases; bases outside gene matches: 12. The CDR3 covers 15 residues. Germline-derived CDR1 and CDR2 are PRHDT and FYEKMQ (reference sequence). The CDR3, as DNA: TGTGCCAGCAGATTCACTTTGGGAGGGTTTGAGACCCAGTACTTC. Its translation is CASRFTLGGFETQYF.

This clone was found a few times. This sample includes further DNA sequences coding for the same CDR3. This chain uses TRBV15 with TRBJ1-2; D ambiguous. The CDR3 consists of 13 residues. CDR1 LNHNV and CDR2 YYDKDF come from the germline V gene (reference sequence). Trimming left V 10 bases short and J 0 bases short, with 12 bases between. The CDR3: CAIATTANYGYTF. CDR3 bases: TGTGCCATCGCAACAACAGCTAACTATGGCTACACCTTC.

This clone was observed a handful of times. This chain links TRBV27 with TRBJ2-2; 7 bases line up with TRBD1. CDR1 and CDR2 from the germline V gene are MNHEY and SMNVEV (reference sequence). The CDR3 covers 15 residues. The V segment lost 2 bases and the J segment 6 bases; nucleotides outside the gene matches: 6. CDR3 sequence reads: CASSLNLGTAGELFF. The CDR3 coding sequence is TGTGCCAGCAGTTTAAATCTCGGGACAGCCGGGGAGCTGTTTTTT.

This clone has just a few counts. The J gene is TRBJ2-6, the V gene TRBV19; D possibly uses TRBD1 or TRBD2 (5 bases each). V was shortened by 5 bases and J by 0 bases, with 26 bases between the two germline ends. Germline loops: CDR1 LNHDA, CDR2 SQIVND (reference sequence). The CDR3 is 21 residues long. CDR3 DNA: TGTGCCAGTAGTGTCTTTAGGGACCCCAGGAACCCTTCCTCTGGGGCCAACGTCCTGACTTTC. Protein: CASSVFRDPRNPSSGANVLTF.

The chain recombines TRBV5-6 with TRBJ2-7; perhaps TRBD2 as D (6 bases). V was shortened by 3 bases and J by 0 bases, with 16 bases between the two germline ends. CDR3 length: 16 amino acids. Germline V lookup: CDR1 SGHDT, CDR2 YYEEEE. Here the CDR3 reads CASSSWGAGSSYEQYF. The CDR3 DNA reads as TGTGCCAGCAGCTCGTGGGGAGCGGGCTCCTCCTACGAGCAGTACTTC.

The CDR3 nucleotides read TGTGCCAGCAGCGGGATACAGGGGGCGCATACTGAAGCTTTCTTT. Translating it yields CASSGIQGAHTEAFF. The chain joins TRBV11-2 to TRBJ1-1; 9 bases agree with TRBD1. This CDR3 is built from 15 residues. Germline CDR1 and CDR2: SGHAT and FQNNGV. Trimming removed 5 bases from V and 5 bases from J; junction bases left unmatched: 9.

The genes are TRBV2 and TRBJ1-5, with D tentatively TRBD1 (5 bases). The germline V gene encodes CDR1 SNHLY and CDR2 FYNNEI. V lost 6 bases, J lost 1 base, and 10 bases lay in between. The length of the CDR3 is 14 residues. The CDR3 region is CASRPGISNQPQHF. As DNA, the CDR3 is TGTGCCAGCAGGCCAGGGATAAGCAATCAGCCCCAGCATTTT.